Described below is a single T cell receptor beta chain sequence and its context. Its specificity is not known. Germline lookup yields CDR1 MNHNY and CDR2 SVGAGI (reference sequence). The CDR3 spans 14 residues. The V segment lost 7 bases and the J segment 2 bases; nucleotides outside the gene matches: 7. These data come from a study of cytomegalovirus exposure and HLA in healthy donors. Findings and limits, study-wide: Reports state that TCR beta sequences accurately predicted most subjects' HLA-A and HLA-B alleles. One variant, a missense change in DCLRE1C, was linked in a later analysis to TCR beta V- and J-gene trimming. Later analysis reportedly placed an Asian-associated ancestry cluster below the approximately 700-donor mean in N-insertions.

Primers included in the PCR were 60 Vbeta and 13 Jbeta primers. Using immunoSEQ multiplex PCR, the repertoire was profiled, and TCRdb retains in-frame clones only, with some absent. The repertoire has around 120,000 clones, roughly 82% of them found once; the top ten carry over 1%. The sequenced material came from PBMCs. This chain uses TRBV6-6 with TRBJ2-7; TRBD2 agrees at 8 bases. The sequence was collected from a boy aged 5-17 years in good health and CMV-seronegative. The CDR3 sequence is CASINQAGAYEQYF. CDR3 sequence (DNA): TGTGCCAGCATTAACCAAGCGGGGGCCTACGAGCAGTACTTC.